A selection of T cell receptor beta chains follows, all from one sample in a study of OX40 agonist ivuxolimab in advanced cancers. This table comes from immunoSEQ multiplex PCR, and its TCRdb copy is limited to in-frame clones, with some not included. The sample includes some 65,000 clones, about 90% of them seen just once. The source material was CD4+ or CD8+ T cells sorted from blood, sampled in a trial of the OX40 agonist ivuxolimab. These receptors were taken from an adult with an advanced solid tumor such as melanoma, head and neck, liver or kidney cancer. Each CDR3 is given with its conserved first and last residue. A D gene is named only where the DNA matches it firmly. Size values are once, few and many counts, or a class for expanded clones, and some rows have none.

.	TRBV14	TRBD1	TRBJ1-6	TGTGCCAGCAGCCAAGATGGGTCAGGGGGCGTCCATAATTCACCCCTCCACTTT	CASSQDGSGGVHNSPLHF
.	TRBV4-3	.	TRBJ1-1	TGCGCCAGCAGCCAAGACGTATCAAGTCCGTATATGAACACTGAAGCTTTCTTT	CASSQDVSSPYMNTEAFF
few	TRBV6-1	.	TRBJ1-5	TGTGCCAGCAGTGAACCCCCCGCCAATCAGCCCCAGCATTTT	CASSEPPANQPQHF
once	TRBV5-1	.	TRBJ1-1	TGCGCCAGCAGCTGGAATTTAGGGAACACTGAAGCTTTCTTT	CASSWNLGNTEAFF
.	TRBV27	.	TRBJ2-7	TGTGCCAGCAGTTTGCTGACCCTCAGACCCTACGAGCAGTACTTC	CASSLLTLRPYEQYF
.	TRBV11-3	.	TRBJ1-1	TGTGCCAGCAGCCCCGGAGGCGCGAAAGATACTGAAGCTTTCTTT	CASSPGGAKDTEAFF
.	TRBV10-3	.	TRBJ2-7	TGTGCCATCAGTGGGGGTCCGGAAAAGCAGTACTTC	CAISGGPEKQYF
.	TRBV19	.	TRBJ1-4	TGTGCCAGTAAGCCCCCGGGGGGGAATGAAAAACTGTTTTTT	CASKPPGGNEKLFF
once	TRBV27	.	TRBJ2-7	TGTGCCAGCAGCCAGGGTAGAGGACCCTACGAGCAGTACTTC	CASSQGRGPYEQYF
once	TRBV7-2	.	TRBJ2-1	TGTGCCAGCAGCTTTAGAGCCGAAAAGCTAAGCACTAATGAGCAGTTCTTC	CASSFRAEKLSTNEQFF
once	TRBV7-9	.	TRBJ1-5	TGTGCCAGCAGCTTATTAGGCCAGAATCAGCCCCAGCATTTT	CASSLLGQNQPQHF
.	TRBV6-5	TRBD2	TRBJ2-7	TGTGCCAGCACCGCGGGAGGGGGCGAGCAGTACTTC	CASTAGGGEQYF
.	TRBV28	.	TRBJ1-3	TGTGCCAGCAAACCTTCGACCCGTCTACAATTAAACACCATATATTTT	CASKPSTRLQLNTIYF
.	TRBV28	.	TRBJ1-1	TGTGCCAGCACTCGGGAGGGTCGGCCGAACACTGAAGCTTTCTTT	CASTREGRPNTEAFF
.	TRBV5-1	TRBD2	TRBJ2-7	TGCGCCAGCAGCCAGCGGGACCCCTACGAGCAGTACTTC	CASSQRDPYEQYF
.	TRBV5-6	.	TRBJ1-5	TGTGCCAGCAGCTTTGGTAGCGGGCAGCCCCAGCATTTT	CASSFGSGQPQHF
.	TRBV5-6	.	TRBJ1-6	TGTGCCAGCAGCTCCACGACAGGTTATAATTCACCCCTCCACTTT	CASSSTTGYNSPLHF
.	TRBV9	TRBD1	TRBJ1-1	TGTGCCAGCAGCGTATGGGACAGCGGGAACACTGAAGCTTTCTTT	CASSVWDSGNTEAFF
.	TRBV25-1	.	TRBJ1-6	TGTGCCAGCAGTGCCGGGGCCTATAATTCACCCCTCCACTTT	CASSAGAYNSPLHF
.	TRBV6-5	.	TRBJ2-5	TGTGCCAGCAGTTATAGTAGTGTCAATTCCGAGACCCAGTACTTC	CASSYSSVNSETQYF
.	TRBV30	TRBD2	TRBJ2-1	TGTGCCTGGCTCACCGGGACTAGCGGGATTAATGAGCAGTTCTTC	CAWLTGTSGINEQFF
.	TRBV6-1	.	TRBJ2-7	TGTGCCAGCAGTGAAGGACGGTCCTACGAGCAGTACTTC	CASSEGRSYEQYF
.	TRBV6-5	.	TRBJ1-1	TGTGCCAGTTCCCAGGGGCTCAACACTGAAGCTTTCTTT	CASSQGLNTEAFF
.	TRBV14	TRBD2	TRBJ2-3	TGTGCCAGCAGCCGACCAGGGACTAGCGGGGGAGATACGCAGTATTTT	CASSRPGTSGGDTQYF
.	TRBV6-6	TRBD2	TRBJ2-7	TGTGCCAGCACCCCGGGACTAGCGAGATACGAGCAGTACTTC	CASTPGLARYEQYF
.	TRBV11-2	.	TRBJ2-5	TGTGCCAGCAGCTTTCAGGGGTTCCAGGGTCGGGAGACCCAGTACTTC	CASSFQGFQGRETQYF
.	TRBV2	.	TRBJ1-1	TGTGCCAGCAGGGGGTACACTGAAGCTTTCTTT	CASRGYTEAFF
.	TRBV4-2	.	TRBJ2-3	TGTGCCAGCAGCCAAGAAAAGCGGTACACAGATACGCAGTATTTT	CASSQEKRYTDTQYF
.	TRBV18	TRBD1	TRBJ2-5	TGTGCCAGCTCACCACGGAGAGGGACAGCGCAAGAGACCCAGTACTTC	CASSPRRGTAQETQYF
.	TRBV28	.	TRBJ2-1	TGTGCCAGCAGTTTTTATGACACGAGCTCCTACAATGAGCAGTTCTTC	CASSFYDTSSYNEQFF
few	TRBV9	TRBD2	TRBJ2-1	TGTGCCAGCAGCCAATACCTTAGCGGGAGTGTAAATGAGCAGTTCTTC	CASSQYLSGSVNEQFF
.	TRBV6-1	.	TRBJ1-1	TGTGCCAGCAGGCCGGGACACCTGAACACTGAAGCTTTCTTT	CASRPGHLNTEAFF
once	TRBV7-6	TRBD1	TRBJ2-3	TGTGCCAGCAGCCTCAGGACAGGGGGAACAGATACGCAGTATTTT	CASSLRTGGTDTQYF
.	TRBV4-3	.	TRBJ1-1	TGCGCCAGCAGCCAAGAAACGGGTACTGAAGCTTTCTTT	CASSQETGTEAFF
.	TRBV28	.	TRBJ1-1	TGTGCCAGCAAAAGGAATAGGAACACTGAAGCTTTCTTT	CASKRNRNTEAFF
.	TRBV7-8	.	TRBJ2-3	TGTGCCAGCAGCTTTTGGGACCGCACAGATACGCAGTATTTT	CASSFWDRTDTQYF
.	TRBV4-3	.	TRBJ1-5	TGCGCCAGCAGCCAAGATGGGAGAAAGGATCAGCCCCAACATTTT	CASSQDGRKDQPQHF
.	TRBV6-5	.	TRBJ1-1	TGTGCCAGCAATCAACATGGGGGCGTGCATACTGAAGCTTTCTTT	CASNQHGGVHTEAFF
.	TRBV7-9	TRBD2	TRBJ2-3	TGTGCCAGCAGCCACAGGACTAGCGGGGGCACAGATACGCAGTATTTT	CASSHRTSGGTDTQYF
.	TRBV19	TRBD2	TRBJ2-2	TGTGCCAGTAGTCGGACTAGCGGGAGTACTGGGGAGCTGTTTTTT	CASSRTSGSTGELFF
.	TRBV7-2	.	TRBJ1-1	TGTGCCAGCAGCCCGTTCTGGGGGACTGAAGCTTTCTTT	CASSPFWGTEAFF
.	TRBV19	.	TRBJ2-3	TGTGCCAGTACTGCCAGTCCTAATGGAGATACGCAGTATTTT	CASTASPNGDTQYF
few	TRBV14	.	TRBJ2-3	TGTGCCAGCAGCCAAGATCGGCCTCTAACGATCACAGATACGCAGTATTTT	CASSQDRPLTITDTQYF
.	TRBV6-5	.	TRBJ1-1	TGTGCCAGCACCCGAGGGGGTGAAGCTTTCTTT	CASTRGGEAFF
once	TRBV10-3	TRBD1	TRBJ2-1	TGTGCCGCAGACGCGGGACAGGCGATATACAATGAGCAGTTCTTC	CAADAGQAIYNEQFF
.	TRBV5-4	.	TRBJ2-5	TGTGCCAGCAGCTCCGGGGGCCTCATAAAACAAGAGACCCAGTACTTC	CASSSGGLIKQETQYF
.	TRBV28	TRBD2	TRBJ2-5	TGTGCCAGCATCCGTTACCCGGGGGGTGGGGAGACCCAGTACTTC	CASIRYPGGGETQYF
.	TRBV4-1	TRBD2	TRBJ2-5	TGCGCCAGCAGGCCCGGACTAGAAGAGACCCAGTACTTC	CASRPGLEETQYF
few	TRBV5-4	TRBD2	TRBJ2-3	TGTGCCAGCAGCTTCTACCGGGGGGGGACAACAGATACGCAGTATTTT	CASSFYRGGTTDTQYF
.	TRBV6-5	.	TRBJ2-1	TGTGCCAGCAGTCCGGGACCGCCGAGAGGTGAGCAGTTCTTC	CASSPGPPRGEQFF
once	TRBV30	.	TRBJ2-7	TGTGCCTGGAGCCCCCCACCTTTGGGGGCATCCTACGAGCAGTACTTC	CAWSPPPLGASYEQYF
medium-sized	TRBV30	.	TRBJ2-7	TGTGCCTGGAGTAGGCCGCCGTCCCACGAGCAGTACTTC	CAWSRPPSHEQYF
.	TRBV14	.	TRBJ1-4	TGTGCCAGCAGCCAATCAACAACTAATGAAAAACTGTTTTTT	CASSQSTTNEKLFF
.	TRBV18	.	TRBJ1-1	TGTGCCAGCTCAACGGAACAGGGAACGTTGGGCACTGAAGCTTTCTTT	CASSTEQGTLGTEAFF
.	TRBV9	TRBD2	TRBJ2-5	TGTGCCAGCAGCGTAGGATCAACTAGCGGGGAGACCCAGTACTTC	CASSVGSTSGETQYF
.	TRBV29-1	.	TRBJ2-1	TGCAGCGTTGAAAGGCCTCCGGGGAATGAGCAGTTCTTC	CSVERPPGNEQFF
.	TRBV11-1	.	TRBJ2-2	TGTGCCAGCAGCTTCTGGGACGGCGGACGATCAAACACCGGGGAGCTGTTTTTT	CASSFWDGGRSNTGELFF
few	TRBV2	TRBD1	TRBJ1-6	TGTGCCAGCAGCTGGGACAGTGGAAATTCACCCCTCCACTTT	CASSWDSGNSPLHF
.	TRBV21-1	.	TRBJ2-3	TGTGCCAGCAGCAAAGTGTGCCAGGGGAGCACAGATACGCAGTATTTT	CASSKVCQGSTDTQYF
.	TRBV27	.	TRBJ2-2	TGTGCCAGCAGTTTAGTTGTCACCGGGGAGCTGTTTTTT	CASSLVVTGELFF